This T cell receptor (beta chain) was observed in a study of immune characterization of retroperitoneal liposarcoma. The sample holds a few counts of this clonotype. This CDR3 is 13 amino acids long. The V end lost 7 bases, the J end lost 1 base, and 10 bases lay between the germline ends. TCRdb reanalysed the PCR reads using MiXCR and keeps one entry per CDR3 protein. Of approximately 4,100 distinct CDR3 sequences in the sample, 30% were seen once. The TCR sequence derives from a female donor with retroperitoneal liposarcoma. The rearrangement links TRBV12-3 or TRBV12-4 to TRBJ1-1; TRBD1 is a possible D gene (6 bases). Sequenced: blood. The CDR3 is CASTQGGNTEAFF. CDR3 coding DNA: TGTGCCAGCACACAGGGAGGGAACACTGAAGCTTTCTTT.